Below are 30 T cell receptor beta chains sequenced from a single sample in a study of CD8+CD57+ T cells in acquired aplastic anemia. CD8+CD57+ cell expansion had been shown by flow cytometry in patients chosen for sequencing. TCR beta VDJ combinations and CDR3 sequences were profiled from genomic DNA. MiXCR was run by TCRdb on the reads, yielding one entry per CDR3 protein. The sample shows under 350,000 distinct CDR3 sequences, under 65% of them seen only once. Sample: sorted CD4+, CD8+, or CD8+CD57+ T cells (not recorded which) from PBMCs. The receptors here all came from a human donor with aplastic anemia.

Comment on this clonotype: The missing conserved phenylalanine or tryptophan at the end of this CDR3 makes a read error likely. This chain connects TRBV7-3 to TRBJ2-5; D remains unclear. The germline V and J ends were trimmed by 2 bases and 5 bases, with 9 bases remaining between them. This CDR3 region has 13 residues. Germline-derived CDR1 and CDR2 are SGHTA and FQGTGA. CDR3 amino acids: CASSLLGGETQYL. Written as DNA, the CDR3 is TGTGCCAGCAGCTTACTGGGTGGGGAGACCCAGTACCTC.

J is TRBJ2-5 and V is TRBV20-1; TRBD1 matches at 7 bases. Germline assignment: CDR1 DFQATT and CDR2 SNEGSKA (reference sequence). The V gene end was trimmed by 6 bases and the J gene end by 1 base; junction bases not matched to a gene: 8. The CDR3 consists of 14 residues. DNA for the CDR3: TGCAGTGCCCTTCAGACAGGGACCCAAGAGACCCAGTACTTC. Its protein is CSALQTGTQETQYF.

The chain joins TRBV5-4 to TRBJ2-7; TRBD2 agrees at 8 bases. J was trimmed by 2 bases and V by 0 bases; bases with no gene match: 1. CDR1 and CDR2 from the germline V gene are SGHNT and YYREEE (reference sequence). The CDR3 is 14 amino acids. CDR3 region: CASSLGGGTYEQYF. The CDR3 region has the DNA TGTGCCAGCAGCTTGGGCGGGGGGACCTACGAGCAGTACTTC.

This clonotype was seen a few times. V and J are TRBV6-6 and TRBJ1-6; no clear D. Trimming removed 5 bases at V and 19 bases at J, with 21 bases between. CDR1 is MNHNY, CDR2 SVGAGI, per germline (reference sequence). The CDR3 is 13 amino acids. The CDR3 DNA sequence: TGTGCCAGCAGTCAACCCGACGTTCCCCTCCGTCACTTT. Residues: CASSQPDVPLRHF.

Ten or more counts support this clonotype. This chain uses TRBV6-1 with TRBJ1-1; 12 positions match TRBD1. V was pared by 5 bases and J by 11 bases, with 9 bases of the junction left unmatched. The CDR3 contains 14 residues. Germline V gene sequence: CDR1 MNHNS, CDR2 SASEGT. Here the CDR3 DNA reads TGTGCCAGCAGTACGGGACAGGGGGCGCTCAGGGCTTTCTTT. It translates to CASSTGQGALRAFF.

The rearrangement uses TRBV7-9 and TRBJ1-2; no clear D. Trimming removed 1 base from V and 8 bases from J, with 14 bases in between. The V gene's germline CDR1 is SEHNR and CDR2 FQNEAQ (reference sequence). This CDR3 is 14 amino acids long. The CDR3 nucleotides read TGTGCCAGCAGCTTAGGGAGAGCCACAGTGGGCTACACCTTC. It is translated as CASSLGRATVGYTF. Supplemented by reference TRBV7-9 and TRBJ1-2, the full variable domain reads DTGVSQNPRHKITKRGQNVTFRCDPISEHNRLYWYRQTLGQGPEFLTYFQNEAQLEKSRLLSDRFSAERPKGSFSTLEIQRTEQGDSAMYLCASSLGRATVGYTFGSGTRLTVV.

The chain couples TRBV15 to TRBJ1-2; 8 bases map to TRBD1. Germline V CDR1 and CDR2: LNHNV, YYDKDF (reference sequence). V shed 0 bases, J shed 4 bases, and the junction held 4 bases outside the gene matches. The CDR3 length is 15 residues. This CDR3 is CATSRDRGPTYGYTF. CDR3 DNA sequence: TGTGCCACCAGCAGAGACAGGGGGCCTACCTATGGCTACACCTTC.

This clonotype was counted a single time. The V and J genes are TRBV5-1 and TRBJ2-5; 7 bases are shared with TRBD1. The germline V gene encodes CDR1 SGHRS and CDR2 YFSETQ. The J segment lost 7 bases and the V segment lost 4 bases, leaving 10 bases of the junction unmatched. The CDR3 loop spans 14 amino acids. The CDR3 here is CASSVAGTEGTQYF. CDR3 bases: TGCGCCAGCAGCGTCGCCGGGACAGAAGGGACCCAGTACTTC.

This clonotype was seen a few times. The CDR3 region is CASSLRTSGYEQYF. CDR3 bases: TGTGCCAGCAGCTTACGGACTAGCGGCTACGAGCAGTACTTC. This chain uses TRBV9 with TRBJ2-7; TRBD2 aligns across 10 bases. J lost 3 bases, V lost 4 bases, and 4 bases had no gene match. This CDR3 region has 14 residues. Germline V gene sequence: CDR1 SGDLS, CDR2 YYNGEE. The whole variable domain, filled in from reference TRBV9 and TRBJ2-7, reads DSGVTQTPKHLITATGQRVTLRCSPRSGDLSVYWYQQSLDQGLQFLIQYYNGEERAKGNILERFSAQQFPDLHSELNLSSLELGDSALYFCASSLRTSGYEQYFGPGTRLTVT.

This clonotype was seen many times. The chain has TRBV6-1 and TRBJ1-6; D might be TRBD1 (6 bases). The germline gives CDR1 MNHNS, CDR2 SASEGT. Trimming left V 1 base short and J 6 bases short, with 7 bases between. The CDR3 is 14 residues long. The CDR3 reads CASSEDRVNSPLHF. CDR3 nucleotide sequence: TGTGCCAGCAGTGAAGACAGGGTTAATTCACCCCTCCACTTT.

V is TRBV5-6 and J is TRBJ2-5; the match to TRBD1 covers 7 bases. Trimming took 0 bases from V and 3 from J; bases not matched to a gene: 5. The germline V gene encodes CDR1 SGHDT and CDR2 YYEEEE. The CDR3 has 15 amino acids. The CDR3 loop is CASSLARQGKETQYF. The CDR3 bases are TGTGCCAGCAGCTTGGCCCGACAGGGTAAAGAGACCCAGTACTTC.

The chain uses TRBV10-2 and TRBJ2-7; 8 bases line up with TRBD1. The V and J ends lost 5 bases and 3 bases, in that order; junction bases with no gene match: 33. Germline lookup yields CDR1 WSHSY and CDR2 SAAADI. The CDR3 consists of 23 residues. The CDR3 loop reads CASSPRGRQASSPYRQGYYEQYF. In DNA, the CDR3 is TGCGCCAGCAGTCCTAGGGGGCGACAGGCGTCGTCTCCTTACAGACAGGGGTACTACGAGCAGTACTTC.

This chain links TRBV7-8 with TRBJ2-7; possible D gene TRBD2, 5 bases. Germline values: CDR1 SGHVS, CDR2 FQNEAQ. The CDR3 is 15 residues long. Trimming shortened V by 4 bases and J by 0 bases, and 13 bases separated the two germline ends. The CDR3 region is CASSSGLGSSYEQYF. CDR3 nucleotides: TGTGCCAGCAGCTCCGGACTGGGAAGCTCCTACGAGCAGTACTTC.

The genes are TRBV5-1 and TRBJ2-7, with D tentatively TRBD1 or TRBD2 (5 bases each). The CDR3 spans 14 residues. Trimming took off 0 bases at V and 6 bases at J, with 13 bases between the two ends. CDR1 is SGHRS and CDR2 is YFSETQ in the germline V gene. The DNA of the CDR3 is TGCGCCAGCAGCTTGGATGAGGGGTACAGCGAGCAGTACTTC. Its translation is CASSLDEGYSEQYF. Full variable domain (missing parts from reference TRBV5-1 and TRBJ2-7): KAGVTQTPRYLIKTRGQQVTLSCSPISGHRSVSWYQQTPGQGLQFLFEYFSETQRNKGNFPGRFSGRQFSNSRSEMNVSTLELGDSALYLCASSLDEGYSEQYFGPGTRLTVT.

V gene TRBV10-1 combines with J gene TRBJ1-5; D uncertain. The CDR3 length is 13 residues. In germline, CDR1 is WNHNN, CDR2 SYGVQD (reference sequence). The V and J ends lost 10 bases and 0 bases respectively, with 10 bases between them. CDR3 sequence (DNA): TGCGCCACCAAGATAGTTAGCAATCAGCCCCAGCATTTT. This encodes CATKIVSNQPQHF.

The chain links TRBV6-5 to TRBJ2-7; D ambiguous. Deletions cut 1 base from V and 0 bases from J, with 7 bases between. The CDR3 sequence is 14 residues long. Germline lookup yields CDR1 MNHEY and CDR2 SVGAGI. The CDR3 reads CASSYLGVSYEQYF. The CDR3 nucleotides are TGTGCCAGCAGTTACTTAGGCGTCTCCTACGAGCAGTACTTC.

This chain links TRBV6-5 with TRBJ1-2; TRBD1 is a possible D gene (5 bases). The CDR3 runs to 12 residues. Deletions cut 5 bases from V and 4 bases from J, with 8 bases between. CDR1 and CDR2 from the germline V gene are MNHEY and SVGAGI. CDR3 residues: CASSQGRYGYTF. CDR3 DNA: TGTGCCAGCAGTCAGGGTCGCTATGGCTACACCTTC.

This clonotype was counted ten times or more. The chain carries TRBV6-5 and TRBJ1-5; tentative D call: TRBD1 (6 bases). The CDR3 is 14 residues long. With 4 bases removed from V and 2 bases from J, the gap between germline ends came to 9 bases. The germline V gene encodes CDR1 MNHEY and CDR2 SVGAGI. CDR3 sequence: CASSFYRGNQPQHF. CDR3 nucleotide sequence: TGTGCCAGCAGTTTTTACAGGGGCAATCAGCCCCAGCATTTT.

V usage is TRBV7-3 and J usage is TRBJ2-7, with D possibly TRBD1 on 6 matching bases. CDR1 SGHTA and CDR2 FQGTGA come from the germline V gene. The CDR3 extends over 18 amino acids. V was cut by 5 bases and J by 0 bases, with 23 bases left in between. CDR3 DNA: TGTGCCAGCAGCCCGCGCCTCACAGGGCGTAGGGTCTCCTACGAGCAGTACTTC. It is translated as CASSPRLTGRRVSYEQYF.

This chain connects TRBV10-1 to TRBJ2-5; no firm D call. The CDR3 runs to 12 residues. The germline CDR1 and CDR2 sequences are WNHNN and SYGVQD (reference sequence). Trimming removed 5 bases at V and 2 bases at J, with 6 bases between. The CDR3 spells CASSRSQETQYF. In DNA form, the CDR3 reads TGCGCCAGCAGTAGAAGTCAAGAGACCCAGTACTTC.

The genes are TRBV19 and TRBJ2-1, with TRBD1 matching over 7 bases. In germline, CDR1 is LNHDA, CDR2 SQIVND (reference sequence). Unmatched junction bases numbered 6, after V lost 4 bases and J lost 3 bases. The CDR3 is 15 amino acids. CDR3 protein: CASSRQGPIYNEQFF. Written as DNA, the CDR3 is TGTGCCAGTAGTAGACAGGGTCCCATCTACAATGAGCAGTTCTTC.

The chain uses TRBV2 and TRBJ2-2, with D perhaps matching TRBD2 (5 bases). Trimming cost V 5 bases and J 5 bases, with 12 bases left between them. Germline CDR1 reads SNHLY; CDR2 reads FYNNEI. The CDR3 is 14 amino acids. The CDR3 DNA reads as TGTGCCAGCAGTACCCAAGCGGAGACCGGGGAGCTGTTTTTT. Amino acids: CASSTQAETGELFF.

The chain employs TRBV7-3 and TRBJ2-2, with 8 bases aligning to TRBD1. The junction had 8 bases not matched to a gene; V was cut back by 8 bases and J by 6 bases. The CDR3 totals 14 residues. CDR1 SGHTA and CDR2 FQGTGA come from the germline V gene. The CDR3 region has the DNA TGTGCCAGCGAGCAGGGGGCGCACCCCGGGGAGCTGTTTTTT. It is translated as CASEQGAHPGELFF.

The V and J genes are TRBV18 and TRBJ1-2, with D possibly being TRBD1 (6 bases). Between the trimmed V and J ends, which lost 3 bases and 3 bases, there was a span of 14 bases. This CDR3 comprises 15 residues. The germline V gene encodes CDR1 KGHSH and CDR2 LQKENI. The CDR3 bases are TGTGCCAGCTCACCTAGACAGGTATCCCACTATGGCTACACCTTC. This gives the protein CASSPRQVSHYGYTF.

The gene calls are TRBV7-3 and TRBJ2-7; 10 nucleotides match TRBD2. In germline, CDR1 is SGHTA, CDR2 FQGTGA. The CDR3 is 13 residues long. J gave up 5 bases and V 10 bases, and 8 bases lay outside the gene matches. The CDR3 loop is CATSSGGDDEQYF. CDR3 nucleotides: TGTGCCACCTCAAGCGGGGGGGACGACGAGCAGTACTTC.

This clonotype was observed many times. The chain couples TRBV27 to TRBJ1-5; D not certain. Germline CDR1 reads MNHEY; CDR2 reads SMNVEV (reference sequence). This CDR3 spans 15 amino acids. V lost 1 base, J lost 3 bases, and 10 bases lay in between. The DNA of the CDR3 is TGTGCCAGCAGTTTATTTGGGCCCCTCAATCAGCCCCAGCATTTT. This sequence encodes CASSLFGPLNQPQHF.

This CDR3 reads CASSFSRGSGTELVETQYF. CDR3 in DNA: TGTGCCAGCAGTTTCTCACGGGGCTCCGGGACAGAGCTTGTAGAGACCCAGTACTTC. The chain recombines TRBV12-3 or TRBV12-4 with TRBJ2-5; TRBD1 matches at 7 bases. This CDR3 is 19 amino acids long. V shed 3 bases, J shed 4 bases, and the junction held 20 bases outside the gene matches.

This chain connects TRBV20-1 to TRBJ1-5; 7 bases fit TRBD1. The J segment lost 7 bases and the V segment lost 3 bases, leaving 9 bases of the junction unmatched. Looked up from germline, CDR1 is DFQATT and CDR2 is SNEGSKA (reference sequence). The CDR3 runs 14 residues. The CDR3 here is CSASRGQEGQPQHF. The CDR3, as DNA: TGCAGTGCTAGCCGAGGACAGGAGGGCCAGCCCCAGCATTTT.

There are a few counts of this clonotype. V usage is TRBV19 and J usage is TRBJ2-3; 12 bases are shared with TRBD2. Germline CDR1 is LNHDA and CDR2 is SQIVND (reference sequence). V lost 7 bases to trimming and J lost 4 bases; unmatched junction nucleotides: 3. The CDR3 sequence is 14 residues long. The DNA for the CDR3 is TGTGCCAGTATGGGACTAGCGGGTTCAGATACGCAGTATTTT. Protein: CASMGLAGSDTQYF.

The gene calls are TRBV19 and TRBJ1-2, with a tentative D call TRBD1 (5 bases). Germline V CDR1 and CDR2: LNHDA, SQIVND (reference sequence). Trimming left V 6 bases short and J 5 bases short, with 13 bases between. This CDR3 has 13 residues. The CDR3 DNA follows: TGTGCCAGTAGGACCGGGGGGTCTTATGGCTACACCTTC. It codes for CASRTGGSYGYTF. Drawing the rest from reference TRBV19 and TRBJ1-2, the complete variable domain is DGGITQSPKYLFRKEGQNVTLSCEQNLNHDAMYWYRQDPGQGLRLIYYSQIVNDFQKGDIAEGYSVSREKKESFPLTVTSAQKNPTAFYLCASRTGGSYGYTFGSGTRLTVV.